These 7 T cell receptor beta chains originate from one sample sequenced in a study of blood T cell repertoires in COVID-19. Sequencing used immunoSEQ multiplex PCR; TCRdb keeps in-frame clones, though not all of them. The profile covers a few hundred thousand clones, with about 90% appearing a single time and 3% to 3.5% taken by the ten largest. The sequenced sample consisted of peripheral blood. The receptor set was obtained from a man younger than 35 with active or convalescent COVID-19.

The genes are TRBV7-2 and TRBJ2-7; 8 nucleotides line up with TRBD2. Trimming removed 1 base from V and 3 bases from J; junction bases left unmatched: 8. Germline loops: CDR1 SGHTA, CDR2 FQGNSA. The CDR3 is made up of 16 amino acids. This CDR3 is CASSLGRLASIYEQYF. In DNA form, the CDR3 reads TGTGCCAGCAGCTTAGGGAGACTAGCGAGTATCTACGAGCAGTACTTC.

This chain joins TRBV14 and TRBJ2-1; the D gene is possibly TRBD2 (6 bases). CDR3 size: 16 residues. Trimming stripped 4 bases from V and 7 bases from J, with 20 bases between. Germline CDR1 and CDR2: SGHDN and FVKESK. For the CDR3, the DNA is TGTGCCAGCAGCCCCATTCGTGGGGCGGGAATAAATGAGCAGTTCTTC. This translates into CASSPIRGAGINEQFF.

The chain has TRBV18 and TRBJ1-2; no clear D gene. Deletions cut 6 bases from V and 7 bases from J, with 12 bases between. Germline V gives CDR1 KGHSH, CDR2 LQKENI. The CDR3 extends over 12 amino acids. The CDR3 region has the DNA TGTGCCAGCTCCTTAACGGTCTTTGGCTACACCTTC. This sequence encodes CASSLTVFGYTF.

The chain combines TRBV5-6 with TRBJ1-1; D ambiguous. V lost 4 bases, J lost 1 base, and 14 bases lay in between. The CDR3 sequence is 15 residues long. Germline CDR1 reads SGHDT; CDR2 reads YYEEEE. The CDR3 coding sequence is TGTGCCAGCAGCCCTTACCCCACTGCGAACACTGAAGCTTTCTTT. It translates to CASSPYPTANTEAFF.

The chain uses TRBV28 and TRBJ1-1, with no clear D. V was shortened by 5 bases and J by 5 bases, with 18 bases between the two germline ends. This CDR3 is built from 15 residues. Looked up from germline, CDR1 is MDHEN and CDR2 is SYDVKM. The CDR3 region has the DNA TGTGCCAGCAGTAGAGCGGGGTCGGGGATTACTGAAGCTTTCTTT. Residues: CASSRAGSGITEAFF.

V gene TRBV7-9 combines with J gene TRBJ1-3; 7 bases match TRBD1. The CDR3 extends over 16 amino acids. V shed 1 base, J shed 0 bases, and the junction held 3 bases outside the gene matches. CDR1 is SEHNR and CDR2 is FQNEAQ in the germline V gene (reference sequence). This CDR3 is CASSLDNRGSGNTIYF. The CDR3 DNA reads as TGTGCCAGCAGCTTAGACAACAGGGGCTCTGGAAACACCATATATTTT.

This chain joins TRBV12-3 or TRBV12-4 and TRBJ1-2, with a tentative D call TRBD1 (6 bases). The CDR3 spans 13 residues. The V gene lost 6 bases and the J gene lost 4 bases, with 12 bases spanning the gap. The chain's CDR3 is CASRPDSGYGYTF. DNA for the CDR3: TGTGCCAGCAGGCCGGACAGTGGCTATGGCTACACCTTC.